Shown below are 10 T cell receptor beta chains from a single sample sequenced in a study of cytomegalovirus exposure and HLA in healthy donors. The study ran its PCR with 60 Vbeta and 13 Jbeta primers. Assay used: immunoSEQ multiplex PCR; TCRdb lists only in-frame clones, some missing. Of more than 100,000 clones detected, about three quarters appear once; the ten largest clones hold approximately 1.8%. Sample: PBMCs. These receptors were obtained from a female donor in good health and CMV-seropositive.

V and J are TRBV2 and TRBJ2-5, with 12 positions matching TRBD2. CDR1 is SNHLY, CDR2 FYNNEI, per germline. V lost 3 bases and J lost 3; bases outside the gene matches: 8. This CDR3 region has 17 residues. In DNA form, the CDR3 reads TGTGCCAGCAGTGATTCCCTGGCTAGCGGGGGGGAAGAGACCCAGTACTTC. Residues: CASSDSLASGGEETQYF.

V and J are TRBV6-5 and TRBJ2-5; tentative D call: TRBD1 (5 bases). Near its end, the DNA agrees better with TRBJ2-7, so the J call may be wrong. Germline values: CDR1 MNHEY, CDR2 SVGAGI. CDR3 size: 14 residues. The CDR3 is CASSGHSFGYEQYF. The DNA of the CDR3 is TGTGCCAGCAGTGGACACAGTTTTGGATACGAGCAGTACTTC.

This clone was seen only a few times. The CDR3 protein is CASSLQGNTIYF. In DNA, the CDR3 is TGTGCCAGCAGCTTACAAGGAAACACCATATATTTT. V is TRBV5-6 and J is TRBJ1-3, with D uncertain. The CDR3 loop spans 12 amino acids. Germline values: CDR1 SGHDT, CDR2 YYEEEE. The V end lost 2 bases, the J end lost 4 bases, and 4 bases lay between the germline ends.

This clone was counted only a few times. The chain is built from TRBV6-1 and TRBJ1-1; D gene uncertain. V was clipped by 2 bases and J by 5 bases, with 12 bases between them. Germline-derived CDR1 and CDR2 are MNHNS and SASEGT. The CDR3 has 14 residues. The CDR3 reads CASSEFPGRTEAFF. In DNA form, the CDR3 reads TGTGCCAGCAGTGAATTCCCGGGAAGGACTGAAGCTTTCTTT.

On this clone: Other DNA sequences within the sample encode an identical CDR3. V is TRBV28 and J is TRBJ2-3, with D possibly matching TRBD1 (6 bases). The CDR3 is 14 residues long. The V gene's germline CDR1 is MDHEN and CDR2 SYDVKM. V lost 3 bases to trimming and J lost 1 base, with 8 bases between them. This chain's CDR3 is CASSLDRGTDTQYF. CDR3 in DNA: TGTGCCAGCAGTTTGGACAGAGGCACAGATACGCAGTATTTT.

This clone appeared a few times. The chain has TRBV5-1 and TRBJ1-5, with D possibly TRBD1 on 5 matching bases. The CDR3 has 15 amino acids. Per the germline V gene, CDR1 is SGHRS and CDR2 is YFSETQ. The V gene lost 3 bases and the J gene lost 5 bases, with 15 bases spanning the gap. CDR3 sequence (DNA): TGCGCCAGCAGCTGGAGTGGGGGGGTCGATCAGCCCCAGCATTTT. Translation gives CASSWSGGVDQPQHF.

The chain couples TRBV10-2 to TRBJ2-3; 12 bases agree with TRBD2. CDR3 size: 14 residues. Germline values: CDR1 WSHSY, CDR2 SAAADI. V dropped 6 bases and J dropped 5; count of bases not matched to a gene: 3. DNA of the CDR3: TGCGCCAGCAGGCTAGCGGGAGGGATAGATACGCAGTATTTT. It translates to CASRLAGGIDTQYF.

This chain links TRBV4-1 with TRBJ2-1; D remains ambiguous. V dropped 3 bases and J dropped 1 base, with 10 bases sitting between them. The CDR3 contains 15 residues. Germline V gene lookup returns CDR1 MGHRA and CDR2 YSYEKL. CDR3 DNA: TGCGCCAGCAGCCACTCCACCGGGTCCTACAATGAGCAGTTCTTC. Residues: CASSHSTGSYNEQFF.

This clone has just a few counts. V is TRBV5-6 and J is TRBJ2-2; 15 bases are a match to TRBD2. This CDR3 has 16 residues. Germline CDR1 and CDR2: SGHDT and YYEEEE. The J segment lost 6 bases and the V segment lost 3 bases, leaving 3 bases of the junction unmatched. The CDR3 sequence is CASSSGLAGGSGELFF. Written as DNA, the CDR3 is TGTGCCAGCAGCTCAGGACTAGCGGGAGGGTCCGGGGAGCTGTTTTTT.

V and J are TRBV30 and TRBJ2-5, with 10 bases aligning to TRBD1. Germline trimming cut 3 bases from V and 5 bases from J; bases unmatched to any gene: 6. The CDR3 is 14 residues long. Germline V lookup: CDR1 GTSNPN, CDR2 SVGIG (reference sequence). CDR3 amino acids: CAWRKDRGSETQYF. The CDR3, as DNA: TGTGCCTGGAGGAAGGACAGGGGGAGCGAGACCCAGTACTTC. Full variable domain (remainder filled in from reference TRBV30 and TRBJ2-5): SQTIHQWPATLVQPVGSPLSLECTVEGTSNPNLYWYRQAAGRGLQLLFYSVGIGQISSEVPQNLSASRPQDRQFILSSKKLLLSDSGFYLCAWRKDRGSETQYFGPGTRLLVL.